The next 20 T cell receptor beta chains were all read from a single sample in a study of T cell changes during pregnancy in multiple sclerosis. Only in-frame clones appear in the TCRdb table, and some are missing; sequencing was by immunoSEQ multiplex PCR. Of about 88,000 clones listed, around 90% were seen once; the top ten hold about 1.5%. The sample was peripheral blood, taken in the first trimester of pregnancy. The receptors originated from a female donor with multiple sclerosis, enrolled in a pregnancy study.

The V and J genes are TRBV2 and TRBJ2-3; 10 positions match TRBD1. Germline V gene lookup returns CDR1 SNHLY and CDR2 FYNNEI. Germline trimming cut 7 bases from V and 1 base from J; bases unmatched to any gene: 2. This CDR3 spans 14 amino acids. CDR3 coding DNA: TGTGCCAGCAAGGGGACAGGGGGCACAGATACGCAGTATTTT. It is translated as CASKGTGGTDTQYF. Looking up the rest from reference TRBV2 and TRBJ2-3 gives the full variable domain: EPEVTQTPSHQVTQMGQEVILRCVPISNHLYFYWYRQILGQKVEFLVSFYNNEISEKSEIFDDQFSVERPDGSNFTLKIRSTKLEDSAMYFCASKGTGGTDTQYFGPGTRLTVL.

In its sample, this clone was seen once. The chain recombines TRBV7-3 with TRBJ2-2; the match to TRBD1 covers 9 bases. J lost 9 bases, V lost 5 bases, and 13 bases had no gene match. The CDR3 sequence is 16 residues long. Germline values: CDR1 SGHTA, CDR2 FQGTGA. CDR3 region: CASSVTGGRLLRELFF. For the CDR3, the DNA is TGTGCCAGCAGCGTTACAGGGGGCCGATTATTGAGGGAGCTGTTTTTT. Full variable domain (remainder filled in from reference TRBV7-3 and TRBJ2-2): GAGVSQTPSNKVTEKGKYVELRCDPISGHTALYWYRQSLGQGPEFLIYFQGTGAADDSGLPNDRFFAVRPEGSVSTLKIQRTERGDSAVYLCASSVTGGRLLRELFFGEGSRLTVL.

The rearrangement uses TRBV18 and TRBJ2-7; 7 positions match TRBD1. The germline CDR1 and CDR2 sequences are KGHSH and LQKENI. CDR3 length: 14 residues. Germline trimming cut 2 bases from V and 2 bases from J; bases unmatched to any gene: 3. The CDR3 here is CASSPEGQTYEQYF. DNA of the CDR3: TGTGCCAGCTCACCAGAGGGACAGACCTACGAGCAGTACTTC.

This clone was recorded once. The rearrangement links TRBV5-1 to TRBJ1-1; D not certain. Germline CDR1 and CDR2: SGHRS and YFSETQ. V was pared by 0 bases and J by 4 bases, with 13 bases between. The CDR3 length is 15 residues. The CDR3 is CASSLDPVILTEAFF. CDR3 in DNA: TGCGCCAGCAGCTTGGATCCGGTGATCCTCACTGAAGCTTTCTTT.

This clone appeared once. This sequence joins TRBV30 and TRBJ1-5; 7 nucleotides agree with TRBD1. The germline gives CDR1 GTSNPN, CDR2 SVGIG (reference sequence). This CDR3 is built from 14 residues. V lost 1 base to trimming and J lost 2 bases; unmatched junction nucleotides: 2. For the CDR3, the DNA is TGTGCCTGGAGTGAGGGGGCTGGCAATCAGCCCCAGCATTTT. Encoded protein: CAWSEGAGNQPQHF.

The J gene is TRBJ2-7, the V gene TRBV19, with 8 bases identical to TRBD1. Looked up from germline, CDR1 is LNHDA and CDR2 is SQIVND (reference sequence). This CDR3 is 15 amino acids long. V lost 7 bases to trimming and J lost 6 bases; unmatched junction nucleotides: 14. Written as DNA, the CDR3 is TGTGCCAGTACCTCCCTTGGGACAGGACCCCGCGAGCAGTACTTC. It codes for CASTSLGTGPREQYF.

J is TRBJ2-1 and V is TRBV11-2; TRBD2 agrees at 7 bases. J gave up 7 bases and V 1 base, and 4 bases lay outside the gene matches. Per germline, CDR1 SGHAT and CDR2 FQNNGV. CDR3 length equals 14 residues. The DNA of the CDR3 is TGTGCCAGCAGCTTAGGCGGGAGTCAGAATGAGCAGTTCTTC. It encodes CASSLGGSQNEQFF.

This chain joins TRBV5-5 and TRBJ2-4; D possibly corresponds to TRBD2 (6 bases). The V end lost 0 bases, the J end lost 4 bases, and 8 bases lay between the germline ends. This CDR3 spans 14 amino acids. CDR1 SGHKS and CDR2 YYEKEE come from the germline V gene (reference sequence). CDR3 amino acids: CASSLVAGKNIQYF. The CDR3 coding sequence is TGTGCCAGCAGCTTGGTGGCGGGAAAAAACATTCAGTACTTC.

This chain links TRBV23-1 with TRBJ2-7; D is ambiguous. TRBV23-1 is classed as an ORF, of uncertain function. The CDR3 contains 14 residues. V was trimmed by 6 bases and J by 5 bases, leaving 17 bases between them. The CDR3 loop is CASRRVKDLDEQYF. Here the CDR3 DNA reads TGCGCCAGCAGACGAGTCAAAGATCTAGACGAGCAGTACTTC.

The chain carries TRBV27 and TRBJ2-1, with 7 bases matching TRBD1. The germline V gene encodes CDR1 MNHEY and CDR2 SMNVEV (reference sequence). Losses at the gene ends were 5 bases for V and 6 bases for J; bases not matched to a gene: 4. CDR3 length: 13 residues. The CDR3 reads CASSRRQGNEQFF. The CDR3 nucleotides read TGTGCCAGCAGTCGAAGACAGGGCAATGAGCAGTTCTTC.

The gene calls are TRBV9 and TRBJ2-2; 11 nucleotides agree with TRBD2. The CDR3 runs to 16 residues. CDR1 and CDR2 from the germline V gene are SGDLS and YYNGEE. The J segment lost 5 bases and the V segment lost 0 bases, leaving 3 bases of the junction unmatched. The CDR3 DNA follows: TGTGCCAGCAGCGTAGGGCTAGCGGGAGGAACCGGGGAGCTGTTTTTT. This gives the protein CASSVGLAGGTGELFF.

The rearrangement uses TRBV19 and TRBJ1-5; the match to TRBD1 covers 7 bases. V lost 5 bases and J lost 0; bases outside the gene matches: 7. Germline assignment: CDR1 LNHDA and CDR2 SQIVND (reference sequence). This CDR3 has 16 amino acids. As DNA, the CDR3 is TGTGCCAGTAGTCGGGAAGGGGGCTATAGCAATCAGCCCCAGCATTTT. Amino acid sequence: CASSREGGYSNQPQHF.

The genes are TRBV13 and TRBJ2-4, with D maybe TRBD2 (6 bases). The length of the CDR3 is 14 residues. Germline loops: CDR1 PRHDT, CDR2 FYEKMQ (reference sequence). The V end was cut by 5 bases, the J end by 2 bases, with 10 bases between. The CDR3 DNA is TGTGCCAGCAGCCATACTAGCTCCAAAAACATTCAGTACTTC. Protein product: CASSHTSSKNIQYF.

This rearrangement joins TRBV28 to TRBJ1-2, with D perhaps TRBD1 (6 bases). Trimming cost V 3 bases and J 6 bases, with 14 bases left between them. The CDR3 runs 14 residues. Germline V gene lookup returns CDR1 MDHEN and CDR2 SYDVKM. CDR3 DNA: TGTGCCAGCAGTTTTCCCAGGGGTTTGAATGGCTACACCTTC. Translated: CASSFPRGLNGYTF.

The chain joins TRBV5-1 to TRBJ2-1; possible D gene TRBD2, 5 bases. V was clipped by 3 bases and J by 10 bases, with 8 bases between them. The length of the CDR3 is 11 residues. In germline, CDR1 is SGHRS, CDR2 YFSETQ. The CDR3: CASSSLAEQFF. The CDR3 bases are TGCGCCAGCAGCTCCCTAGCCGAGCAGTTCTTC.

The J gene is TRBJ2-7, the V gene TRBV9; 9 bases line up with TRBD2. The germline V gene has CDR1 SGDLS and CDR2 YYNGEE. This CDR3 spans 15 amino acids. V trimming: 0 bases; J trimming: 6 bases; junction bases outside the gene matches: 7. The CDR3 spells CASSVEGLATTEQYF. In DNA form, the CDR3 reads TGTGCCAGCAGCGTAGAGGGACTAGCAACCACCGAGCAGTACTTC.

The CDR3 sequence: CASSAGIENTEAFF. CDR3 bases: TGTGCCAGCAGCGCAGGGATAGAGAACACTGAAGCTTTCTTT. The chain combines TRBV5-4 with TRBJ1-1; possibly TRBD1 for D (5 bases). The CDR3 runs 14 residues. V was clipped by 4 bases and J by 1 base, with 11 bases between them. The germline gives CDR1 SGHNT, CDR2 YYREEE (reference sequence).

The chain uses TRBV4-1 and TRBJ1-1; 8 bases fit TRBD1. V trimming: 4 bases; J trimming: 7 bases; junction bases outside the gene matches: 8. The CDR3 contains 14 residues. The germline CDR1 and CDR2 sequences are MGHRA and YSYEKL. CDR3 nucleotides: TGCGCCAGCAGCCTCTTGGACAGGGCTTATGAAGCTTTCTTT. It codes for CASSLLDRAYEAFF.

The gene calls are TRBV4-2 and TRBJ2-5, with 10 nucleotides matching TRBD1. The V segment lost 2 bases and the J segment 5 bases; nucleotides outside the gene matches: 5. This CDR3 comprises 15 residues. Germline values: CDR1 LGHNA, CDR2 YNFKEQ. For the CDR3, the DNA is TGTGCCAGCAGCCAAAGACAGGGGGCGGAGGAGACCCAGTACTTC. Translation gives CASSQRQGAEETQYF.

The CDR3 region is CASSTLANNEQFF. The DNA of the CDR3 is TGTGCCAGTTCCACACTAGCGAACAATGAGCAGTTCTTC. The chain combines TRBV19 with TRBJ2-1, with 7 bases that match TRBD2. Germline CDR1 LNHDA, CDR2 SQIVND (reference sequence). V dropped 8 bases and J dropped 5; count of bases not matched to a gene: 6. The CDR3 consists of 13 residues.